Shown below are 20 T cell receptor beta chains from a single sample sequenced in a study of regulatory T cells in long-lasting Graves disease. For TCR beta, libraries came from iRepertoire HTBI primers and Arm-PCR of CDR3 regions. TCRdb redid the calling of the multiplex PCR reads with MiXCR, one entry per CDR3 protein. The sample shows 500,000 to 700,000 distinct CDR3 sequences, approximately 31% of them seen only once. Stated time point: persistent/refractory GD, antithyroid drugs over 5 years with positive TRAb. PBMC RNA served as the TCR library source. The sample in question was peripheral blood mononuclear cells (PBMCs), obtained when the disease was refractory, from a patient treated with antithyroid drugs. The receptor source for this set is a female donor with Graves disease.

The DNA of the CDR3 is TGTGCCAGCAGTGAATATGAGGGCCGGGGCAACTATGGCTACACCTTC. Encoded protein: CASSEYEGRGNYGYTF. This chain links TRBV25-1 with TRBJ1-2; tentative D call: TRBD1 (5 bases). Trimming removed 0 bases from V and 2 bases from J, with 13 bases in between. Germline V lookup: CDR1 MGHDK, CDR2 SYGVNS. The CDR3 totals 16 residues.

The chain joins TRBV11-2 to TRBJ2-4, with TRBD2 as a possible D gene (6 bases). Trimming removed 1 base from V and 7 bases from J, with 11 bases in between. In germline, CDR1 is SGHAT, CDR2 FQNNGV. CDR3 length: 14 amino acids. In nucleotides, the CDR3 is TGTGCCAGCAGCTTAGTTGTCACTAGCAACATTCAGTACTTC. This gives the protein CASSLVVTSNIQYF.

This chain joins TRBV27 and TRBJ2-1; 8 nucleotides line up with TRBD2. J lost 0 bases, V lost 6 bases, and 4 bases had no gene match. Germline-derived CDR1 and CDR2 are MNHEY and SMNVEV (reference sequence). This CDR3 is 15 amino acids long. This CDR3 reads CASRESGSSYNEQFF. The CDR3 nucleotides read TGTGCCAGCAGGGAAAGCGGGAGCTCCTACAATGAGCAGTTCTTC.

This clonotype was observed a few times. The J gene is TRBJ1-2, the V gene TRBV10-2; D not certain. Looked up from germline, CDR1 is WSHSY and CDR2 is SAAADI. Trimming pared 3 bases from V and 2 bases from J, leaving 10 bases between. This CDR3 comprises 14 residues. The CDR3 nucleotides read TGCGCCAGCAGTGAAGGGTTCGGGAACTATGGCTACACCTTC. Its translation is CASSEGFGNYGYTF.

This clonotype was picked up a small number of times. The chain combines TRBV3-1 with TRBJ1-1, with D possibly matching TRBD1 (6 bases). Germline loops: CDR1 LGHDT, CDR2 YNNKEL (reference sequence). Trimming removed 4 bases from V and 11 bases from J, with 20 bases in between. CDR3 length equals 14 residues. CDR3 in DNA: TGTGCCAGCAGCCGCGGCCGACAGGAGAACGGGGCTTTCTTT. Protein: CASSRGRQENGAFF.

This sequence joins TRBV20-1 and TRBJ2-1, with D perhaps matching TRBD2 (6 bases). Germline V gene lookup returns CDR1 DFQATT and CDR2 SNEGSKA (reference sequence). V shed 5 bases and J shed 10 bases, with 18 bases lying between them. The CDR3 loop spans 13 amino acids. Here the CDR3 reads CSARRGSGGEQFF. The CDR3 nucleotides are TGCAGTGCTCGTCGAGGTAGCGGAGGCGAGCAGTTCTTC.

The sample holds a few counts of this clonotype. The J gene is TRBJ1-5, the V gene TRBV19, with D hard to call. Germline CDR1 and CDR2: LNHDA and SQIVND (reference sequence). The length of the CDR3 is 14 residues. V gave up 3 bases and J gave up 0 bases, with 6 bases separating them. CDR3 protein: CASSILGSNQPQHF. The CDR3 region has the DNA TGTGCCAGTAGTATCCTCGGTAGCAATCAGCCCCAGCATTTT.

V usage is TRBV19 and J usage is TRBJ2-7; 8 positions match TRBD1. Per the germline V gene, CDR1 is LNHDA and CDR2 is SQIVND (reference sequence). After removal of 4 bases from V and 4 bases from J, the junction contained 6 bases not matched to a gene. The CDR3 runs to 14 residues. Written as DNA, the CDR3 is TGTGCCAGTAGTAGACAGGGGCCGGGTTACGAGCAGTACTTC. Translating it yields CASSRQGPGYEQYF.

The chain has TRBV29-1 and TRBJ1-2, with 9 bases aligning to TRBD1. Germline assignment: CDR1 SQVTM and CDR2 ANQGSEA. There are 13 residues in the CDR3. Losses at the gene ends were 7 bases for V and 4 bases for J; bases not matched to a gene: 7. Here the CDR3 DNA reads TGCAGCGGGGCGGGACAGGGAGTCTATGGCTACACCTTC. Translating it yields CSGAGQGVYGYTF.

This clonotype was counted a few times. V gene TRBV5-1 combines with J gene TRBJ1-1; the D is unclear. The CDR3 contains 15 residues. The V and J ends lost 4 bases and 1 base respectively, with 14 bases between them. CDR1 SGHRS and CDR2 YFSETQ come from the germline V gene. Here the CDR3 DNA reads TGCGCCAGCAGCCGCCGAAGGGCCCGGAACACTGAAGCTTTCTTT. Translated, it gives CASSRRRARNTEAFF.

This clonotype was seen a few times. The rearrangement uses TRBV3-1 and TRBJ2-7, with 10 bases lining up with TRBD2. The CDR3 has 18 amino acids. Germline-derived CDR1 and CDR2 are LGHDT and YNNKEL (reference sequence). V lost 3 bases and J lost 4; bases outside the gene matches: 15. In DNA, the CDR3 is TGTGCCAGCAGCCAGCTAGCGGGAGTGTTTTCGAGATCTTACGAGCAGTACTTC. Protein: CASSQLAGVFSRSYEQYF.

This chain links TRBV10-3 with TRBJ2-7, with 7 bases aligning to TRBD2. There are 13 residues in the CDR3. In germline, CDR1 is ENHRY, CDR2 SYGVKD. The J segment lost 3 bases and the V segment lost 4 bases, leaving 3 bases of the junction unmatched. The CDR3 loop reads CAISGLASYEQYF. CDR3 sequence (DNA): TGTGCCATCAGTGGACTAGCTAGCTACGAGCAGTACTTC.

This clonotype was detected only a few times. The J gene is TRBJ1-1, the V gene TRBV29-1; possible D gene TRBD1, 6 bases. Germline lookup yields CDR1 SQVTM and CDR2 ANQGSEA. Trimming removed 2 bases from V and 8 bases from J, with 12 bases in between. The CDR3 extends over 12 amino acids. CDR3: CSVETAGTEAFF. The CDR3 DNA reads TGCAGCGTTGAAACCGCCGGGACAGAAGCTTTCTTT. The variable domain in full, with the rest retrieved from reference TRBV29-1 and TRBJ1-1, is SAVISQKPSRDICQRGTSLTIQCQVDSQVTMMFWYRQQPGQSLTLIATANQGSEATYESGFVIDKFPISRPNLTFSTLTVSNMSPEDSSIYLCSVETAGTEAFFGQGTRLTVV.

This rearrangement joins TRBV19 to TRBJ1-5; no clear D. The V gene lost 0 bases and the J gene lost 3 bases, with 6 bases spanning the gap. This CDR3 is built from 14 residues. Per the germline V gene, CDR1 is LNHDA and CDR2 is SQIVND (reference sequence). The DNA for the CDR3 is TGTGCCAGTAGTATAGATCAGATCAATCAGCCCCAGCATTTT. Amino acids: CASSIDQINQPQHF.

The J gene is TRBJ2-1, the V gene TRBV5-1; TRBD2 agrees at 11 bases. Germline V gives CDR1 SGHRS, CDR2 YFSETQ. This CDR3 is 15 amino acids long. Losses at the gene ends were 4 bases for V and 6 bases for J; bases not matched to a gene: 6. The CDR3 sequence is CASSDRLAGLNEQFF. The CDR3 nucleotides read TGCGCCAGCAGCGATCGACTAGCGGGACTCAATGAGCAGTTCTTC.

The chain carries TRBV20-1 and TRBJ1-1; 8 bases map to TRBD1. The CDR3 has 15 amino acids. CDR1 is DFQATT, CDR2 SNEGSKA, per germline (reference sequence). V dropped 6 bases and J dropped 3; count of bases not matched to a gene: 12. CDR3 protein: CSAQHPDRADTEAFF. The CDR3 DNA follows: TGCAGTGCCCAACACCCGGACAGGGCGGACACTGAAGCTTTCTTT.

The chain recombines TRBV11-3 with TRBJ2-3; D gene ambiguous. The CDR3 extends over 13 amino acids. Germline V CDR1 and CDR2: SGHNT, YENEEA. With 4 bases removed from V and 1 base from J, the gap between germline ends came to 6 bases. CDR3 coding DNA: TGTGCCAGCAGCTCTAGACGCACAGATACGCAGTATTTT. It encodes CASSSRRTDTQYF. The whole variable domain, remainder taken from reference TRBV11-3 and TRBJ2-3, is EAGVVQSPRYKIIEKKQPVAFWCNPISGHNTLYWYLQNLGQGPELLIRYENEEAVDDSQLPKDRFSAERLKGVDSTLKIQPAELGDSAVYLCASSSRRTDTQYFGPGTRLTVL.

This clonotype has a count of ten or more. The chain links TRBV20-1 to TRBJ1-2; tentative D call: TRBD1 (5 bases). The length of the CDR3 is 14 residues. V lost 3 bases, J lost 3 bases, and 14 bases lay in between. Germline CDR1 DFQATT, CDR2 SNEGSKA (reference sequence). The CDR3 loop reads CSARGRGIDYGYTF. CDR3 DNA sequence: TGCAGTGCTAGGGGGCGGGGTATTGACTATGGCTACACCTTC.

This chain uses TRBV19 with TRBJ2-5; possible D gene TRBD2, 6 bases. Germline CDR1 LNHDA, CDR2 SQIVND (reference sequence). The CDR3 covers 13 residues. V was shortened by 7 bases and J by 0 bases, with 9 bases between the two germline ends. CDR3 nucleotide sequence: TGTGCCAGTAAGGAGGGGAACCAAGAGACCCAGTACTTC. Residues: CASKEGNQETQYF.

This chain connects TRBV24-1 to TRBJ2-7; D gene uncertain. Looked up from germline, CDR1 is KGHDR and CDR2 is SFDVKD. V was pared by 3 bases and J by 5 bases, with 4 bases between. This CDR3 region has 11 residues. DNA for the CDR3: TGTGCCACCAGTGATCTCCACGAGCAGTACTTC. It specifies CATSDLHEQYF.